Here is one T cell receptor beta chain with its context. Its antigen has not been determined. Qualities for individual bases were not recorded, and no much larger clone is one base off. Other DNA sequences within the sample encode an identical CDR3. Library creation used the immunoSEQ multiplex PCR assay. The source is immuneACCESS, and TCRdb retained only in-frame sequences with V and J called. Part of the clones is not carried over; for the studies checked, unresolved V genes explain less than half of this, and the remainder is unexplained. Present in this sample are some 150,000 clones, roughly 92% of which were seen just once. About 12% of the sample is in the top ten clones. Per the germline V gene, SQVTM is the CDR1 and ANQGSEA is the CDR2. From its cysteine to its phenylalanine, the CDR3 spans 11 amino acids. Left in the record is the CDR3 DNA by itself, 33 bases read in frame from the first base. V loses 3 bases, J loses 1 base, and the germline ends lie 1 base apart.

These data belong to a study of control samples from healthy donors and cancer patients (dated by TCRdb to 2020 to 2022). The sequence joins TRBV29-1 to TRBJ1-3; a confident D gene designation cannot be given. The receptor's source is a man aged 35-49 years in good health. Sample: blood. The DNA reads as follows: TGCAGCGTTGATTCTGGAAACACCATATATTTT. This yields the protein CSVDSGNTIYF.